This record covers a single T cell receptor (beta chain). The V gene's germline CDR1 is SGHRS and CDR2 YFSETQ. The CDR3 covers 15 residues. J was trimmed by 9 bases and V by 2 bases; bases with no gene match: 10. The data were taken from a study of blood T cell repertoires in COVID-19. The protocol was immunoSEQ multiplex PCR, while the TCRdb copy is restricted to in-frame clones and leaves out a portion. The table lists about 76,000 clones, 75% to 90% of them singletons. This chain links TRBV5-1 with TRBJ2-5, with 10 positions matching TRBD1. Sample: peripheral blood. The origin of this receptor is a human donor in a cohort sampled during active COVID-19. CDR3 amino acids: CASSLTGQGTRAQYF. CDR3 in DNA: TGCGCCAGCAGCTTAACGGGACAGGGGACCCGGGCCCAGTACTTC. The full variable domain, completed using reference TRBV5-1 and TRBJ2-5, is KAGVTQTPRYLIKTRGQQVTLSCSPISGHRSVSWYQQTPGQGLQFLFEYFSETQRNKGNFPGRFSGRQFSNSRSEMNVSTLELGDSALYLCASSLTGQGTRAQYFGPGTRLLVL.